This T cell receptor beta chain stems from a study of OX40 agonist ivuxolimab in advanced cancers. The method was immunoSEQ multiplex PCR; TCRdb's version includes in-frame clones alone and lacks a portion of them. The sample has 65,000 to 75,000 clones, nearly 90% seen once. The cohort excluded patients with autoimmune disease history or systemic immunosuppression. In its sample, this clone was seen once. This TCR came from an adult with an advanced solid tumor such as melanoma, head and neck, liver or kidney cancer. The source material was CD4+ or CD8+ T cells sorted from blood, sampled in a trial of the OX40 agonist ivuxolimab.

The CDR3 coding sequence is TGTGCCAGCCACACCCGCCGGGATACGCAGTATTTT. Its translation is CASHTRRDTQYF. The genes are TRBV2 and TRBJ2-3, with D unresolved. Trimming removed 8 bases at V and 6 bases at J, with 12 bases between. The CDR3 totals 12 residues. The germline CDR1 and CDR2 sequences are SNHLY and FYNNEI.